This paragraph reports one T cell receptor beta chain. Its antigen is unknown. Using immunoSEQ multiplex PCR, the repertoire was profiled, and TCRdb retains in-frame clones only, with some absent. The table includes tens of thousands of clones, 88% detected once. The data were taken from a study of T cell responses to AZD1222 COVID-19 vaccine. Germline values: CDR1 LNHDA, CDR2 SQIVND (reference sequence). With 6 bases removed from V and 4 bases from J, the gap between germline ends came to 10 bases. The CDR3 is 14 residues long. Findings and caveats of the study: Only a handful of AZD1222 recipients were seropositive at baseline. Most donors were white British and more were female, and clonal diversity was possibly underestimated. Unmutated variant regions are reportedly the target of nearly half of TCRs that are spike-specific. Two doses of AZD1222 preceded a rise in Spike-specific TCR breadth and depth.

The receptor was isolated from an adult in good health. Sample: peripheral blood, taken on day 0 of AZD1222 vaccination. The chain employs TRBV19 and TRBJ2-6; no definite D call. CDR3 bases: TGTGCCAGTAGCATGATCTCGGGGGCCAACGTCCTGACTTTC. Translated: CASSMISGANVLTF. Complete variable domain (other parts from reference TRBV19 and TRBJ2-6): DGGITQSPKYLFRKEGQNVTLSCEQNLNHDAMYWYRQDPGQGLRLIYYSQIVNDFQKGDIAEGYSVSREKKESFPLTVTSAQKNPTAFYLCASSMISGANVLTFGAGSRLTVL.